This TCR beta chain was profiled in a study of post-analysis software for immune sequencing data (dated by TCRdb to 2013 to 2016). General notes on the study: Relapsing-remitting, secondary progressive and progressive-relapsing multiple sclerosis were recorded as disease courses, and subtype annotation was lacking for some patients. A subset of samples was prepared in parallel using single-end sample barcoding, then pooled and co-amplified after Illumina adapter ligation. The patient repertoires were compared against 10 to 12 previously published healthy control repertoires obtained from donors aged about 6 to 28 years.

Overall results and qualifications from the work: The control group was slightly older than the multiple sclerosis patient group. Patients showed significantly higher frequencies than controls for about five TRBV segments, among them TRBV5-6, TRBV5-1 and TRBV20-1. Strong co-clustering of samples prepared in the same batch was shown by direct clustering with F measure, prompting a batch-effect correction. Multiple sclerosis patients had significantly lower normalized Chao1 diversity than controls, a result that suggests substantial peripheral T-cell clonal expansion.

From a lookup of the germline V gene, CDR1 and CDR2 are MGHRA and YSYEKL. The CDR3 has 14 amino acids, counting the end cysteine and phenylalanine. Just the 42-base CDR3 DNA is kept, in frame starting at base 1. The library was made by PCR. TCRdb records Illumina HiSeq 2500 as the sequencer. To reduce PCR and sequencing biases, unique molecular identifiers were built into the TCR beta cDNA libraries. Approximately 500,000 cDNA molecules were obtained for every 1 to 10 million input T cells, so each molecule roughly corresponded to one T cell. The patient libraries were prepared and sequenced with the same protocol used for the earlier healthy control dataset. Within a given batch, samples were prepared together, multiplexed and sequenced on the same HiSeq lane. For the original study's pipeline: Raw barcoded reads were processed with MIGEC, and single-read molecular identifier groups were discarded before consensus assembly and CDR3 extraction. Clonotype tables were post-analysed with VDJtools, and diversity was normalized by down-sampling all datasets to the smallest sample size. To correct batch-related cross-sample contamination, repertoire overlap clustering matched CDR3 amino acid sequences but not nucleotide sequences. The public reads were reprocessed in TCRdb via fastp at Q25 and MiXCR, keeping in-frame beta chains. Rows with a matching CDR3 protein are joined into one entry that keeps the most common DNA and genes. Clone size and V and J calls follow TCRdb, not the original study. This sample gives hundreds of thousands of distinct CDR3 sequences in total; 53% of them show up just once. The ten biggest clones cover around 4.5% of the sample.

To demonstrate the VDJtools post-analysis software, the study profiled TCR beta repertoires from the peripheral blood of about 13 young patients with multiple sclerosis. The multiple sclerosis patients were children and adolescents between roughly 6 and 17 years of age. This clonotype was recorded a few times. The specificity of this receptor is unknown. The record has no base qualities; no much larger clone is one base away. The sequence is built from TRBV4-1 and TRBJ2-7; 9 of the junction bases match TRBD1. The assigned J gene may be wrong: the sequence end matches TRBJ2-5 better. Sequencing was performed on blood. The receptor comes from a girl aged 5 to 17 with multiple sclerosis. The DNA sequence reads TGCGCCAGCAGACCCGGGACAGGGCCAAAGACCCAGTACTTC. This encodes CASRPGTGPKTQYF.